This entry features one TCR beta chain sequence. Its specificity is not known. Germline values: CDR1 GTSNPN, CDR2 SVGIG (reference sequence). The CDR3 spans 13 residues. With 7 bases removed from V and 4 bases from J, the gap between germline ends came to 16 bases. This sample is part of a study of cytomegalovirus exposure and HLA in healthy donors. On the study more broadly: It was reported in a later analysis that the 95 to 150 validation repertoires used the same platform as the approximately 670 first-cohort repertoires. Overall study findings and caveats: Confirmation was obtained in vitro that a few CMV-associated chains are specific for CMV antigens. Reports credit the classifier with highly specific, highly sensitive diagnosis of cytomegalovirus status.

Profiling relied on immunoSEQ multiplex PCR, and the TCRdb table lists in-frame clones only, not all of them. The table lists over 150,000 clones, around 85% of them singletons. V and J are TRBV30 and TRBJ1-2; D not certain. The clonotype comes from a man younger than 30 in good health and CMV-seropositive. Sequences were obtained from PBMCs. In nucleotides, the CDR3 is TGTGCCTTCCTCCACCAGACGGGCTATGGCTACACCTTC. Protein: CAFLHQTGYGYTF. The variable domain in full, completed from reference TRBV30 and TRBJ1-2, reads SQTIHQWPATLVQPVGSPLSLECTVEGTSNPNLYWYRQAAGRGLQLLFYSVGIGQISSEVPQNLSASRPQDRQFILSSKKLLLSDSGFYLCAFLHQTGYGYTFGSGTRLTVV.